The next 32 T cell receptor beta chains were all read from a single sample in a study of T cell repertoires in cytomegalovirus infection. From the reads, TCRdb called clonotypes with MiXCR, one entry per CDR3 protein. Seen here are fewer than 950,000 distinct CDR3 sequences, approximately 32% observed once, and the top ten hold around 12%. Their specific antigens are unknown. Sample: cultured CD8+ T cells from PBMCs, taken from culture after CMV antigen stimulation. All receptors derive from a human donor in good health (CMV status not recorded). Some clones in this sample may be carry-over from other donors' samples.

This clonotype was recorded many times. This chain connects TRBV7-6 to TRBJ1-3; TRBD1 aligns across 9 bases. Germline trimming cut 7 bases from V and 2 bases from J; bases unmatched to any gene: 6. CDR3 length equals 15 residues. Germline CDR1 and CDR2: SGHVS and FNYEAQ. CDR3 residues: CASKYGTGTGNTIYF. In nucleotides, the CDR3 is TGTGCCAGCAAGTACGGGACAGGGACTGGAAACACCATATATTTT.

V usage is TRBV13 and J usage is TRBJ1-1; the D gene is possibly TRBD1 (5 bases). The germline V and J ends were trimmed by 1 base and 3 bases, with 9 bases remaining between them. The CDR3 runs 14 residues. Germline lookup yields CDR1 PRHDT and CDR2 FYEKMQ (reference sequence). The CDR3 spells CASSLETRDTEAFF. CDR3 DNA: TGTGCCAGCAGCTTAGAGACCAGGGACACTGAAGCTTTCTTT.

At least ten counts were recorded for this clonotype. V is TRBV7-6 and J is TRBJ2-5; TRBD1 might be the D (6 bases). CDR1 is SGHVS, CDR2 FNYEAQ, per germline. The CDR3 has 16 amino acids. Trimming left V 5 bases short and J 3 bases short, with 19 bases between. For the CDR3, the DNA is TGTGCCAGCAGCCCCCAACTCGGGCAGGGGAAAGAGACCCAGTACTTC. Protein sequence: CASSPQLGQGKETQYF.

The chain couples TRBV7-6 to TRBJ1-1, with a possible D match to TRBD1 (5 bases). Germline V lookup: CDR1 SGHVS, CDR2 FNYEAQ. V gave up 4 bases and J gave up 5 bases, with 20 bases separating them. CDR3 size: 16 residues. The CDR3 reads CASSSTQGLPMTEAFF. The DNA of the CDR3 is TGTGCCAGCAGCTCTACTCAGGGATTGCCCATGACTGAAGCTTTCTTT. Together with reference TRBV7-6 and TRBJ1-1, the CDR3 gives the full variable domain: GAGVSQSPRYKVTKRGQDVALRCDPISGHVSLYWYRQALGQGPEFLTYFNYEAQQDKSGLPNDRFSAERPEGSISTLTIQRTEQRDSAMYRCASSSTQGLPMTEAFFGQGTRLTVV.

The chain is built from TRBV7-6 and TRBJ2-1; 7 positions agree with TRBD1. CDR3 size: 17 residues. Per the germline V gene, CDR1 is SGHVS and CDR2 is FNYEAQ. Germline trimming cut 5 bases from V and 5 bases from J; bases unmatched to any gene: 15. CDR3 region: CASSLLSNDRVHNEQFF. In DNA form, the CDR3 reads TGTGCCAGCAGCCTTCTAAGTAACGACAGGGTCCACAATGAGCAGTTCTTC.

CDR3 DNA: TGTGCCAGCAGTGAGTACAGCGGATACTATGGCTACACCTTC. It yields the protein CASSEYSGYYGYTF. V and J are TRBV6-1 and TRBJ1-2; the D is unclear. The CDR3 has 14 residues. V was clipped by 3 bases and J by 3 bases, with 11 bases between them. Germline V gene sequence: CDR1 MNHNS, CDR2 SASEGT.

This clonotype was seen only a few times. This chain connects TRBV27 to TRBJ1-5; unclear D gene. Trimming took off 6 bases at V and 6 bases at J, with 24 bases between the two ends. Germline CDR1 and CDR2: MNHEY and SMNVEV (reference sequence). This CDR3 comprises 17 residues. In nucleotides, the CDR3 is TGTGCCAGCAGCCTTTCATCGTATAGCCAGCCCTTTCAGCCCCAGCATTTT. This translates into CASSLSSYSQPFQPQHF.

This clonotype occurred once. The chain has TRBV9 and TRBJ2-1; D is perhaps TRBD2 (5 bases). Trimming left V 0 bases short and J 7 bases short, with 11 bases between. CDR3 length equals 14 residues. Germline CDR1 reads SGDLS; CDR2 reads YYNGEE. In nucleotides, the CDR3 is TGTGCCAGCAGCGTAGCGGGAAGGAAAAATGAGCAGTTCTTC. It specifies CASSVAGRKNEQFF.

The chain uses TRBV6-5 and TRBJ2-2, with a possible D match to TRBD2 (6 bases). CDR1 and CDR2 (germline): MNHEY, SVGAGI. Trimming pared 4 bases from V and 7 bases from J, leaving 22 bases between. This CDR3 contains 17 residues. The CDR3 nucleotides read TGTGCCAGCAGTTCCCCTACGGAGGGACTCTGGATCGGGGAGCTGTTTTTT. It is translated as CASSSPTEGLWIGELFF.

This clonotype was seen only a few times. This chain connects TRBV27 to TRBJ1-4; the match to TRBD1 covers 8 bases. CDR1 MNHEY and CDR2 SMNVEV come from the germline V gene (reference sequence). The CDR3 length is 15 residues. Unmatched junction bases numbered 8, after V lost 5 bases and J lost 6 bases. The CDR3 DNA reads TGTGCCAGCAGTACCCACAGGGGGATTCATGAAAAACTGTTTTTT. Encoded protein: CASSTHRGIHEKLFF.

This clonotype was observed many times. The CDR3 sequence is CASSSPTSGATYNEQFF. The CDR3 coding sequence is TGTGCCAGCAGCTCACCGACTAGCGGGGCCACCTACAATGAGCAGTTCTTC. The J gene is TRBJ2-1, the V gene TRBV7-2, with TRBD2 matching 11 bases. This CDR3 has 17 amino acids. CDR1 and CDR2 (germline): SGHTA, FQGNSA. The V and J ends lost 4 bases and 2 bases, in that order; junction bases with no gene match: 7.

This clonotype was recorded many times. The rearrangement uses TRBV27 and TRBJ2-3, with D perhaps given as TRBD1 or TRBD2 (5 bases each). Trimming stripped 6 bases from V and 4 bases from J, with 14 bases between. The germline V gene encodes CDR1 MNHEY and CDR2 SMNVEV (reference sequence). CDR3 length: 14 amino acids. CDR3 amino acids: CASSRDDEPDTQYF. In DNA, the CDR3 is TGTGCCAGCAGCAGGGACGACGAACCAGATACGCAGTATTTT.

There are many counts of this clonotype. The CDR3 protein is CASSSRTIDGYTF. The CDR3, as DNA: TGTGCCAGCAGCTCCCGGACGATAGATGGCTACACCTTC. The chain links TRBV7-9 to TRBJ1-2, with D unresolved. V gave up 4 bases and J gave up 6 bases, with 12 bases separating them. The germline V gene encodes CDR1 SEHNR and CDR2 FQNEAQ (reference sequence). This CDR3 is built from 13 residues.

The V call is TRBV4-1, the J call TRBJ2-1; D uncertain. The CDR3 loop spans 17 amino acids. Trimming removed 0 bases from V and 2 bases from J, with 14 bases in between. Germline CDR1 is MGHRA and CDR2 is YSYEKL. The CDR3 DNA follows: TGCGCCAGCAGCCAAGATTTAGAAACCGATACCTACAATGAGCAGTTCTTC. Its protein product is CASSQDLETDTYNEQFF.

CDR3 region: CASSWDRNTTNEKLFF. The CDR3 DNA follows: TGTGCCAGCAGCTGGGACAGGAACACAACTAATGAAAAACTGTTTTTT. The rearrangement joins TRBV28 to TRBJ1-4; 8 nucleotides align to TRBD1. Germline values: CDR1 MDHEN, CDR2 SYDVKM. The CDR3 has 16 amino acids. The trim removed 6 bases at V and 0 bases at J, leaving 6 bases unmatched.

This clonotype occurred a few times. The chain links TRBV19 to TRBJ2-7; possibly TRBD1 for D (5 bases). Germline V CDR1 and CDR2: LNHDA, SQIVND (reference sequence). CDR3 length: 13 amino acids. Trimming took 3 bases from V and 6 from J, leaving 12 bases between them. CDR3 coding DNA: TGTGCCAGTAGTATCAGGGCAGGTCGCGAGCAGTACTTC. Translated: CASSIRAGREQYF.

The gene calls are TRBV27 and TRBJ1-5; D is unresolved. Germline V lookup: CDR1 MNHEY, CDR2 SMNVEV (reference sequence). The CDR3 length is 14 residues. V was pared by 2 bases and J by 7 bases, with 12 bases between. The CDR3 DNA sequence: TGTGCCAGCAGTTTACGAGGGTACCAGCAGCCCCAGCATTTT. Amino acids: CASSLRGYQQPQHF.

This clonotype was picked up a small number of times. J is TRBJ1-2 and V is TRBV19; D not resolved. Germline CDR1 reads LNHDA; CDR2 reads SQIVND (reference sequence). The CDR3 covers 14 residues. With 7 bases removed from V and 0 bases from J, the gap between germline ends came to 12 bases. CDR3 loop: CASTDIASNYGYTF. For the CDR3, the DNA is TGTGCCAGTACTGACATCGCTTCTAACTATGGCTACACCTTC.

The V and J genes are TRBV6-5 and TRBJ1-4, with 9 nucleotides matching TRBD1. This CDR3 is built from 14 residues. Germline CDR1 MNHEY, CDR2 SVGAGI. V was clipped by 7 bases and J by 8 bases; unmatched bases: 8. CDR3 sequence: CASTRRDRAEKLFF. The DNA for the CDR3 is TGTGCCAGCACCCGCCGGGACAGGGCCGAAAAACTGTTTTTT.

This clonotype was recorded at least ten times. V is TRBV12-3 or TRBV12-4 and J is TRBJ2-7; 9 nucleotides align to TRBD2. The CDR3 is 13 residues long. With 5 bases clipped from V and 2 bases from J, the junction kept 1 base outside the gene matches. CDR3 sequence: CASSSGGPYEQYV. The CDR3 nucleotides are TGTGCCAGCAGTAGCGGGGGGCCCTACGAGCAGTACGTC.

The chain uses TRBV6-1 and TRBJ1-1; D remains ambiguous. Germline loops: CDR1 MNHNS, CDR2 SASEGT. Trimming cost V 10 bases and J 1 base, with 13 bases left between them. The CDR3 totals 13 residues. The CDR3 here is CAIRVVRNTEAFF. The CDR3 coding sequence is TGTGCCATCCGCGTTGTGAGGAACACTGAAGCTTTCTTT.

This clonotype was picked up many times. The rearrangement links TRBV9 to TRBJ2-3; D possibly matches TRBD1 or TRBD2 (6 bases each). Germline lookup yields CDR1 SGDLS and CDR2 YYNGEE. V gave up 3 bases and J gave up 6 bases, with 17 bases separating them. The CDR3 loop spans 15 amino acids. DNA for the CDR3: TGTGCCAGCAGCGCGGAGGGGGATTCGCGGGATACGCAGTATTTT. This codes for CASSAEGDSRDTQYF.

This clonotype was counted a few times. The rearrangement links TRBV4-1 to TRBJ1-3; possible D gene TRBD1, 5 bases. V was pared by 4 bases and J by 0 bases, with 16 bases between. The germline V gene encodes CDR1 MGHRA and CDR2 YSYEKL. This CDR3 region has 17 residues. The DNA of the CDR3 is TGCGCCAGCAGCCGAGAGGGACGGTTCTTCTCTGGAAACACCATATATTTT. This codes for CASSREGRFFSGNTIYF.

This clonotype appeared many times. The chain couples TRBV7-2 to TRBJ2-5; the match to TRBD1 covers 7 bases. V gave up 5 bases and J gave up 1 base; unmatched junction bases: 4. The length of the CDR3 is 14 residues. Germline CDR1 is SGHTA and CDR2 is FQGNSA. In nucleotides, the CDR3 is TGTGCCAGCAGCCCGGGGACAGTCCAAGAGACCCAGTACTTC. Protein: CASSPGTVQETQYF.

This clonotype turned up a few times. This sequence joins TRBV19 and TRBJ2-7; 11 bases map to TRBD1. The CDR3 runs 14 residues. V gave up 6 bases and J gave up 7 bases; unmatched junction bases: 8. The V gene's germline CDR1 is LNHDA and CDR2 SQIVND (reference sequence). The CDR3 protein is CASRPGTGGGEQYF. The CDR3 DNA reads as TGTGCCAGTAGGCCCGGGACAGGGGGAGGTGAGCAGTACTTC.

This clonotype was counted between two and nine times. The genes are TRBV2 and TRBJ1-2; no definite D call. CDR3 length: 11 residues. V was pared by 7 bases and J by 4 bases, with 7 bases between. The germline gives CDR1 SNHLY, CDR2 FYNNEI. CDR3 region: CASMAIYGYTF. DNA for the CDR3: TGTGCCAGCATGGCTATCTATGGCTACACCTTC. The variable domain in full, with the rest retrieved from reference TRBV2 and TRBJ1-2, is EPEVTQTPSHQVTQMGQEVILRCVPISNHLYFYWYRQILGQKVEFLVSFYNNEISEKSEIFDDQFSVERPDGSNFTLKIRSTKLEDSAMYFCASMAIYGYTFGSGTRLTVV.

In regard to this clonotype: With a much larger clone just one base away, this may be a read error. The chain links TRBV7-2 to TRBJ1-5, with 8 positions matching TRBD1. V lost 5 bases and J lost 5; bases outside the gene matches: 5. Germline CDR1 is SGHTA and CDR2 is FQGNSA. This CDR3 has 14 amino acids. The CDR3: CASSEQTGDQPQHF. The CDR3 DNA sequence: TGTGCCAGCAGCGAGCAGACAGGGGATCAGCCCCAGCATTTT. Full variable domain (remainder filled in from reference TRBV7-2 and TRBJ1-5): GAGVSQSPSNKVTEKGKDVELRCDPISGHTALYWYRQSLGQGLEFLIYFQGNSAPDKSGLPSDRFSAERTGGSVSTLTIQRTQQEDSAVYLCASSEQTGDQPQHFGDGTRLSIL.

This clonotype has a handful of counts. The J gene is TRBJ2-3, the V gene TRBV7-2; 14 bases match TRBD2. Germline CDR1 SGHTA, CDR2 FQGNSA. This CDR3 region has 17 residues. Unmatched junction bases numbered 16, after V lost 5 bases and J lost 12 bases. This CDR3 is CASSPSRTSGGRGGQYF. DNA of the CDR3: TGTGCCAGCAGCCCCTCTCGGACTAGCGGGGGGAGGGGGGGACAGTATTTT.

Concerning this clonotype itself: One end of the junction varies from germline; a read error may be responsible. The chain combines TRBV19 with TRBJ1-5, with TRBD1 identical over 10 bases. Germline loops: CDR1 LNHDA, CDR2 SQIVND (reference sequence). The CDR3 has 15 amino acids. The CDR3 loop reads CASTPDRDRGQPQHF. DNA for the CDR3: TGTGCCAGTACCCCGGACCGGGACAGGGGTCAGCCCCAGCATTTC.

This clonotype was found many times. The chain links TRBV7-6 to TRBJ2-3; 7 nucleotides line up with TRBD2. Trimming removed 2 bases from V and 0 bases from J; junction bases left unmatched: 8. The CDR3 runs 17 residues. The germline gives CDR1 SGHVS, CDR2 FNYEAQ. The CDR3 DNA reads as TGTGCCAGCAGCTTATTCCCCAGCGGGGCCAGCACAGATACGCAGTATTTT. Amino acids: CASSLFPSGASTDTQYF.

The chain is built from TRBV7-9 and TRBJ2-1; 7 positions agree with TRBD2. Per germline, CDR1 SEHNR and CDR2 FQNEAQ (reference sequence). CDR3 length: 16 amino acids. With 4 bases clipped from V and 2 bases from J, the junction kept 8 bases outside the gene matches. The chain's CDR3 is CASSSPERGTYNEQFF. The DNA of the CDR3 is TGTGCCAGCAGCTCCCCGGAGCGGGGAACCTACAATGAGCAGTTCTTC.

In this sample, this clonotype turned up a few times. The chain recombines TRBV12-3 or TRBV12-4 with TRBJ2-2; D uncertain. CDR3 length: 12 amino acids. V lost 7 bases and J lost 7, with 10 bases in between. The CDR3: CASTPVVGELFF. CDR3 sequence (DNA): TGTGCCAGCACCCCAGTGGTCGGGGAGCTGTTTTTT.